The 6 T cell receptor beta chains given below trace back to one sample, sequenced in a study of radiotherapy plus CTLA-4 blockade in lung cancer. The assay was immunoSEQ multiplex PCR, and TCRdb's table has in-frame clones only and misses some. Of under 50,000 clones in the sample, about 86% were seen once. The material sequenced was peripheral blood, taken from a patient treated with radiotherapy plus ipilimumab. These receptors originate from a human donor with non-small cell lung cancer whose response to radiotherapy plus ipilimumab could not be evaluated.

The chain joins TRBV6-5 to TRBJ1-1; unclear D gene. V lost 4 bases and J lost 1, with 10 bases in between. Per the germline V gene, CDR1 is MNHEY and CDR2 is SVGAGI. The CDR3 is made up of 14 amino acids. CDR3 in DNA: TGTGCCAGCAGTTTCACGGGAGGGAACACTGAAGCTTTCTTT. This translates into CASSFTGGNTEAFF.

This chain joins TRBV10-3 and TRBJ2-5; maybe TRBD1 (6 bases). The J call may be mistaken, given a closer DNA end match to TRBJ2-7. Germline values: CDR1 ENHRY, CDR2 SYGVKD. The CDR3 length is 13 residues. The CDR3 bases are TGTGCCATCAGTGAGACAGGGTCGTACGAGCAGTACTTC. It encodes CAISETGSYEQYF.

DNA of the CDR3: TGTGCCAGCAGCTTAGATCTTAACCCCGGGACAGATACGCAGTATTTT. This codes for CASSLDLNPGTDTQYF. The rearrangement joins TRBV11-3 to TRBJ2-3; D is unresolved. CDR3 size: 16 residues. Trimming removed 0 bases at V and 3 bases at J, with 13 bases between. Germline CDR1 and CDR2: SGHNT and YENEEA. Looking up the rest from reference TRBV11-3 and TRBJ2-3 gives the full variable domain: EAGVVQSPRYKIIEKKQPVAFWCNPISGHNTLYWYLQNLGQGPELLIRYENEEAVDDSQLPKDRFSAERLKGVDSTLKIQPAELGDSAVYLCASSLDLNPGTDTQYFGPGTRLTVL.

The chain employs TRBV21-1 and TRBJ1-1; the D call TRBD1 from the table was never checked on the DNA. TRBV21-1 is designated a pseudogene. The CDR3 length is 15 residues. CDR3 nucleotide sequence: TGTGCCAGCAGCCTTAAAGAGACAGGCCGTAGTAGAGCTTTCTTT. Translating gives CASSLKETGRSRAFF.

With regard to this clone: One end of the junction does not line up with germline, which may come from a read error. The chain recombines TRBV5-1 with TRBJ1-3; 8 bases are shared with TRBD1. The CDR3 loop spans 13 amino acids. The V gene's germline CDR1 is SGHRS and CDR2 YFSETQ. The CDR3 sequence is CASSLSAQGALVF. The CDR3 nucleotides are TGCGCCAGCAGCTTGTCGGCGCAGGGGGCTTTGGTTTTT.

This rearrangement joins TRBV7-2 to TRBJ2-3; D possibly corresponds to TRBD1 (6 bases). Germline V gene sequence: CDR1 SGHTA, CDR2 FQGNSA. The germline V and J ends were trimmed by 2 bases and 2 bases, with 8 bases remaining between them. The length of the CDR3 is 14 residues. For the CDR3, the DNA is TGTGCCAGCAGCTTACACAGGGACACAGATACGCAGTATTTT. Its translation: CASSLHRDTDTQYF.